The TCR beta chain described here comes from a study of radiation and T cells in renal cell carcinoma. Time point: blood 2 weeks post-SBRT. The treatment denotes: 15 Gy SBRT to primary tumor, nephrectomy 4 weeks later. Germline CDR1 reads MNHEY; CDR2 reads SVGAGI. The CDR3 contains 15 residues. Trimming took 7 bases from V and 2 from J, leaving 17 bases between them. Assay used: immunoSEQ multiplex PCR; TCRdb lists only in-frame clones, some missing. Altogether under 150,000 clones are present, 80% to 90% being singletons, with the ten largest covering 1.9%. The clonotype originates from a woman aged 60-75 years with renal cell carcinoma. The specimen was blood, collected from a patient whose treatment included radiotherapy and nephrectomy. The chain has TRBV6-5 and TRBJ1-1, with a tentative D call TRBD1 (5 bases). The CDR3 nucleotides are TGTGCCAGCACCCCGAGCTTTGGACATAACACTGAAGCTTTCTTT. Its protein is CASTPSFGHNTEAFF.